This T cell receptor beta chain was captured by sequencing in a study of regulatory T cells in long-lasting Graves disease. Study-level background: Persistent Graves' disease meant over 5 years of antithyroid drugs with positive TSH receptor antibodies. Study-level results: Persistent Graves' patients showed reduced TCR diversity versus newly diagnosed patients. Persistent cases favored TRBV28, TRBJ1-2 and TRBJ2-5.

This CDR3 contains 16 residues. Germline V gives CDR1 SGHVS, CDR2 FQNEAQ. V shed 5 bases and J 2 bases; nucleotides not matched to a gene: 11. Assembly of TCR beta libraries relied on iRepertoire HTBI primers together with Arm-PCR of CDR3 regions. TCRdb fed the multiplex PCR reads into MiXCR, producing one record per CDR3 protein. The table records around 400,000 distinct CDR3 sequences, roughly 23% of them present only once. Notes on this clonotype: The antigen is not known.

The sample's time point: persistent/refractory GD, antithyroid drugs over 5 years with positive TRAb. Following extraction of RNA from PBMCs, that RNA was used to make the TCR library. Guidelines of the American Thyroid Association were used to diagnose Graves' disease. This chain joins TRBV7-8 and TRBJ2-5; TRBD2 agrees at 7 bases. This receptor was identified in a woman between 40 and 50 years old with Graves disease. The sequencing here drew on peripheral blood mononuclear cells (PBMCs), taken when the disease was refractory, from a patient treated with antithyroid drugs. The CDR3 DNA reads as TGTGCCAGCAGCCCGCCCCGGGGGGTTAATCAAGAGACCCAGTACTTC. This sequence encodes CASSPPRGVNQETQYF.